One sample yielded the 8 T cell receptor beta chains listed below, sequenced in a study of blood T cell repertoires in COVID-19. The table came from immunoSEQ multiplex PCR; TCRdb's copy has only in-frame clones and leaves some out. Among about 200,000 clones listed, 70% to 90% were seen once. Source material: peripheral blood. These receptors were taken from a man aged 30 to 45 who had recovered from COVID-19.

The CDR3 coding sequence is TGTGCCAGCAGCCAAGATAGCACGGGGAATCAGCCCCAGCATTTT. It specifies CASSQDSTGNQPQHF. The rearrangement links TRBV3-1 (or the pseudogene TRBV3-2) to TRBJ1-5, with D unresolved. V was shortened by 0 bases and J by 4 bases, with 10 bases between the two germline ends. Germline values: CDR1 LGHDT, CDR2 YNNKEL (reference sequence). The CDR3 consists of 15 residues.

The rearrangement uses TRBV7-9 and TRBJ2-7, with TRBD2 identical over 11 bases. The CDR3 length is 15 residues. The J segment lost 3 bases and the V segment lost 3 bases, leaving 4 bases of the junction unmatched. In germline, CDR1 is SEHNR, CDR2 FQNEAQ (reference sequence). This chain's CDR3 is CASSLTSGTSYEQYF. CDR3 coding DNA: TGTGCCAGCAGCTTGACTAGCGGGACTAGCTACGAGCAGTACTTC. Full variable domain (rest looked up from reference TRBV7-9 and TRBJ2-7): DTGVSQNPRHKITKRGQNVTFRCDPISEHNRLYWYRQTLGQGPEFLTYFQNEAQLEKSRLLSDRFSAERPKGSFSTLEIQRTEQGDSAMYLCASSLTSGTSYEQYFGPGTRLTVT.

This clone showed up just once. The chain uses TRBV2 and TRBJ1-3, with TRBD1 matching over 9 bases. Unmatched junction bases numbered 6, after V lost 5 bases and J lost 1 base. CDR1 and CDR2 (germline): SNHLY, FYNNEI. This CDR3 comprises 16 residues. The CDR3 is CASSTGTGSSGNTIYF. For the CDR3, the DNA is TGTGCCAGCAGTACCGGGACAGGGAGTTCTGGAAACACCATATATTTT.

The V gene is TRBV4-1, the J gene TRBJ1-2; the match to TRBD1 covers 10 bases. Looked up from germline, CDR1 is MGHRA and CDR2 is YSYEKL. The CDR3 has 17 residues. The V gene end was trimmed by 4 bases and the J gene end by 6 bases; junction bases not matched to a gene: 14. The CDR3 is CASSPRDRGSVLDGYTF. In nucleotides, the CDR3 is TGCGCCAGCAGCCCCCGGGACAGGGGCTCAGTATTAGATGGCTACACCTTC.

This clone has only a few counts. V gene TRBV18 combines with J gene TRBJ1-3; D gene ambiguous. The CDR3 extends over 14 amino acids. The germline gives CDR1 KGHSH, CDR2 LQKENI. V was pared by 8 bases and J by 0 bases, with 11 bases between. The CDR3: CASPKSNSGNTIYF. The CDR3 DNA reads TGTGCCAGCCCAAAATCCAACTCTGGAAACACCATATATTTT.

The chain couples TRBV7-9 to TRBJ2-7, with D tentatively TRBD2 (5 bases). Germline loops: CDR1 SEHNR, CDR2 FQNEAQ (reference sequence). The V end lost 6 bases, the J end lost 0 bases, and 9 bases lay between the germline ends. The CDR3 is 13 residues long. The CDR3: CASSGGGSYEQYF. DNA for the CDR3: TGTGCCAGCAGTGGTGGAGGCTCCTACGAGCAGTACTTC. The whole variable domain, remainder taken from reference TRBV7-9 and TRBJ2-7, is DTGVSQNPRHKITKRGQNVTFRCDPISEHNRLYWYRQTLGQGPEFLTYFQNEAQLEKSRLLSDRFSAERPKGSFSTLEIQRTEQGDSAMYLCASSGGGSYEQYFGPGTRLTVT.

This clone appeared once. This chain uses TRBV6-5 with TRBJ1-2; 8 bases align to TRBD1. The V gene end was trimmed by 4 bases and the J gene end by 8 bases; junction bases not matched to a gene: 15. CDR3 length: 16 amino acids. Germline V CDR1 and CDR2: MNHEY, SVGAGI. DNA of the CDR3: TGTGCCAGCAGTTCCCCCCGAGGACAGGGACATCGGGGCTACACCTTC. Residues: CASSSPRGQGHRGYTF.

This clone was seen a single time. The CDR3 DNA follows: TGTGCCAGCAGTTACGGAGGGGGGGCCGGTGTAGATACGCAGTATTTT. Translated: CASSYGGGAGVDTQYF. The chain joins TRBV6-5 to TRBJ2-3, with a weak D call TRBD2 (7 bases). Per the germline V gene, CDR1 is MNHEY and CDR2 is SVGAGI. The length of the CDR3 is 16 residues. The V end was cut by 2 bases, the J end by 5 bases, with 17 bases between.